This TCR beta chain was identified in a study of vaccination and CD4 T cells after COVID-19. About the research overall: Overlapping SARS-CoV-2, HCoV-NL63, HCoV-OC43 and HCoV-229E spike peptides stimulated the cells.

The Oncomine TCR Beta short-read assay sequenced DNA from cultured CD4+ T cells. Genomic DNA was extracted from cultured CD4+ T cells. TCRdb reprocessed the PCR reads with MiXCR, giving one entry per CDR3 protein. The sample carries 15,000 to 19,000 distinct CDR3 sequences, approximately 40% recorded once. This clonotype showed up just a few times. What it binds is unknown. The CDR3 has 19 residues. Per the germline V gene, CDR1 is MNHEY and CDR2 is SMNVEV (reference sequence). V shed 6 bases and J 1 base; nucleotides not matched to a gene: 9. General observations from the study: Reactive clone data from convalescent patients indicated a median of about 86% appearing only post-vaccination. Spike mono-reactivity was found in 304 of 307 vaccine-specific clones from convalescent patients.

Sample treatment: approximately nine-day PBMC culture with coronavirus spike peptide pools or control peptides (ViraFEST assay). The material sequenced was CD4+ T cells from blood, cultured in vitro, taken before SARS-CoV-2 vaccination. V usage is TRBV27 and J usage is TRBJ2-1, with TRBD2 identical over 16 bases. This receptor was taken from a human donor who had recovered from COVID-19. This CDR3 reads CASRGTSGRARGSYNEQFF. The CDR3 coding sequence is TGTGCCAGCAGAGGGACTAGCGGGAGGGCCCGAGGGTCCTACAATGAGCAGTTCTTC.